This T cell receptor beta chain was sequenced for a study of long-term antiretroviral therapy in people with HIV. This clone has only one observation. Its antigen is not known. Runs used v3.0 of the immunoSEQ assay and were done at survey level. The protocol was immunoSEQ multiplex PCR, while the TCRdb copy is restricted to in-frame clones and leaves out a portion. This table holds some 47,000 clones, about 95% found once. CDR1 is SGHRS, CDR2 YFSETQ, per germline. The CDR3 is 17 residues long. With V trimmed by 2 bases and J by 2 bases, 8 bases remained unmatched. The study used samples holding roughly 1-10 million cryopreserved PBMC before DNA extraction. Study-wide findings and caveats: Clonotypes expanded prior to ART showed repertoire dominance at all sampled time points. The blood, collected between about 2004 and 2017, was possibly taken under older ART regimens.

The clonotype originates from a woman aged 45 to 65 with HIV. The material was unsorted PBMCs, obtained 3.7 years after starting antiretroviral therapy. V gene TRBV5-1 combines with J gene TRBJ1-3, with 9 nucleotides matching TRBD1. Here the CDR3 reads CASSFGTGTYPGNTIYF. In DNA, the CDR3 is TGCGCCAGCAGCTTCGGGACAGGGACGTATCCTGGAAACACCATATATTTT.